This T cell receptor (beta chain) is from a study of shared clonotypes between healthy human individuals. The overall study: Per donor, CD8 memory used one plate, CD8 naive used two, CD4 memory used three and CD4 naive used three. Broader study findings: Non-shared clonotypes displayed generation probabilities falling below those of clonotypes present in all four donors. Sharing across four donors was highest in naive CD4 (around 5%) and lowest in memory CD8 (0.4%).

Sorted-subset replicate PCRs used about 0.2 ug DNA, about 30,000 T cell genomes. The assay was immunoSEQ multiplex PCR, and TCRdb's table has in-frame clones only and misses some. The sample carries more than 2 million clones, around 95% recorded once. CD45RO-negative cells were positively selected for CCR7, leaving out terminally differentiated effector memory CD45RA+ cells. Between the trimmed V and J ends, which lost 2 bases and 6 bases, there was a span of 11 bases. CDR1 and CDR2 from the germline V gene are SGHVS and FNYEAQ. There are 14 residues in the CDR3. Concerning this clone itself: Its antigen is undetermined.

The V call is TRBV7-6, the J call TRBJ2-1; D tentatively reads TRBD1 or TRBD2 (5 bases each). This TCR was recovered from a man aged 18 to 35 in good health. Some clones in this sample may be carry-over from other donors' samples. The sample consisted of naive CD8+ T cells from PBMCs. The CDR3 coding sequence is TGTGCCAGCAGCTTATTGGGGGAGAGCAATGAGCAGTTCTTC. Its translation: CASSLLGESNEQFF. The full variable domain, with the rest looked up from reference TRBV7-6 and TRBJ2-1, is GAGVSQSPRYKVTKRGQDVALRCDPISGHVSLYWYRQALGQGPEFLTYFNYEAQQDKSGLPNDRFSAERPEGSISTLTIQRTEQRDSAMYRCASSLLGESNEQFFGPGTRLTVL.